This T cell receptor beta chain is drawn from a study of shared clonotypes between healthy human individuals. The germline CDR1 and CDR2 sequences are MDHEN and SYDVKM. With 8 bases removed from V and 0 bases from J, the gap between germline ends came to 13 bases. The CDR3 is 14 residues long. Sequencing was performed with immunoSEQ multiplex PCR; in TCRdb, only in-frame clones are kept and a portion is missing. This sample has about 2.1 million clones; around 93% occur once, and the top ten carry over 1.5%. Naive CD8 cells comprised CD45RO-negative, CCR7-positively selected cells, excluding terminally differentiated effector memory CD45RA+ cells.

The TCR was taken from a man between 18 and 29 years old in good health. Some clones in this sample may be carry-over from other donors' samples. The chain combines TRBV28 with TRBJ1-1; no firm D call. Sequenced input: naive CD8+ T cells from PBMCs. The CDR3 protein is CASSLWPLNTEAFF. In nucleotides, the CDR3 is TGTGCCAGCTCCCTTTGGCCCCTGAACACTGAAGCTTTCTTT.